The T cell receptor beta chain under discussion was sequenced for a study of human T cells and chemical hapten exposure. Study-level background: The upper back received 0.01% DPC by patch testing, with results read at 6 days. TCR yield per sample varied, mainly due to pooled library volumes.

The germline gives CDR1 SEHNR, CDR2 FQNEAQ (reference sequence). The CDR3 is 16 residues long. V lost 5 bases, J lost 3 bases, and 20 bases lay in between. This clonotype occurred a few times. Regarding time point: patch test 3, about 24 weeks after DPC sensitization. Regarding treatment: therapeutic diphenylcyclopropenone sensitization with weekly scalp DPC. A single record per CDR3 protein comes from TCRdb applying MiXCR to the RACE reads. Altogether under 55,000 distinct CDR3 sequences are present, more than 9.5% being singletons, with the ten largest covering 16%. This chain links TRBV7-9 with TRBJ2-7; D may be TRBD2 (5 bases). The clonotype originates from a woman in her forties with alopecia areata. Some clones in this sample may be carry-over from other donors' samples. The starting material was whole blood, obtained in connection with sensitization to the hapten diphenylcyclopropenone (DPC). CDR3 amino acids: CASSPSRGQRFYEQYF. Written as DNA, the CDR3 is TGTGCCAGCAGCCCTTCTAGAGGGCAGCGGTTCTACGAGCAGTACTTC.